The 28 T cell receptor beta chains given below trace back to one sample, sequenced in a study of blood T cells in healthy people across ages (dated by TCRdb to 2014 to 2015). The library was made by 5' RACE. The sequencing machine was an Illumina HiSeq 2500. A second PCR of roughly 7 to 11 cycles was performed with a sample-barcoded 5' primer and a J-beta primer mix. Using fastp trimming at Q25 and MiXCR clonotype assembly, TCRdb reanalyzed the public sequencing data and kept in-frame beta chains. Rows merge per CDR3 protein into single entries with the most common DNA and genes. The sample yields over 600,000 distinct CDR3 sequences; around 50% were counted once. About a quarter of the sample belongs to the ten largest clones. Sample: blood. These receptors all come from a man between 35 and 55 years old in good health.

The chain uses TRBV28 and TRBJ2-2; D is perhaps TRBD2 (5 bases). Per germline, CDR1 MDHEN and CDR2 SYDVKM. Trimming pared 5 bases from V and 5 bases from J, leaving 12 bases between. CDR3 length: 14 amino acids. The DNA for the CDR3 is TGTGCCAGCAGTGAATTAGGCGGGACCGGGGAGCTGTTTTTT. This gives the protein CASSELGGTGELFF. Full variable domain (rest looked up from reference TRBV28 and TRBJ2-2): DVKVTQSSRYLVKRTGEKVFLECVQDMDHENMFWYRQDPGLGLRLIYFSYDVKMKEKGDIPEGYSVSREKKERFSLILESASTNQTSMYLCASSELGGTGELFFGEGSRLTVL.

This clonotype was counted ten times or more. The rearrangement joins TRBV12-3 or TRBV12-4 to TRBJ2-7; D is undetermined. The CDR3 contains 13 residues. V lost 0 bases to trimming and J lost 6 bases, with 9 bases between them. In nucleotides, the CDR3 is TGTGCCAGCAGTTTAGCGGGGTCATCCGAGCAGTACTTC. It codes for CASSLAGSSEQYF.

The chain uses TRBV4-1 and TRBJ2-7, with 11 bases that match TRBD2. The CDR3 contains 15 residues. Trimming took 0 bases from V and 6 from J; bases not matched to a gene: 4. CDR1 and CDR2 (germline): MGHRA, YSYEKL. Written as DNA, the CDR3 is TGCGCCAGCAGCCAAGATACTAGCGGGAGATCCGAGCAGTACTTC. Amino acids: CASSQDTSGRSEQYF.

The chain has TRBV12-5 and TRBJ1-1; D not resolved. The V end lost 0 bases, the J end lost 2 bases, and 19 bases lay between the germline ends. The CDR3 totals 18 residues. Germline V gene data show CDR1 as LGHNT and CDR2 as FRNRAP. This CDR3 reads CASGLVSGLGAVNTEAFF. The CDR3 DNA is TGTGCTAGTGGTTTGGTCTCCGGTCTGGGAGCAGTTAACACTGAAGCTTTCTTT. The variable domain in full, completed from reference TRBV12-5 and TRBJ1-1, reads DARVTQTPRHKVTEMGQEVTMRCQPILGHNTVFWYRQTMMQGLELLAYFRNRAPLDDSGMPKDRFSAEMPDATLATLKIQPSEPRDSAVYFCASGLVSGLGAVNTEAFFGQGTRLTVV.

In this sample, this clonotype turned up a few times. V and J are TRBV20-1 and TRBJ2-1; 10 bases match TRBD1. V dropped 0 bases and J dropped 3; count of bases not matched to a gene: 14. In germline, CDR1 is DFQATT, CDR2 SNEGSKA (reference sequence). The length of the CDR3 is 19 residues. CDR3 region: CSARDGTGAVPALYNEQFF. The CDR3 bases are TGCAGTGCTAGAGATGGGACAGGGGCCGTCCCGGCTCTCTACAATGAGCAGTTCTTC.

The CDR3 spells CASSPTTELSGEQYF. The CDR3 DNA sequence: TGTGCCAGCAGTCCAACAACAGAACTATCAGGCGAGCAGTACTTC. The chain uses TRBV12-3 or TRBV12-4 and TRBJ2-7; D not certain. The CDR3 is made up of 15 amino acids. V was pared by 5 bases and J by 6 bases, with 20 bases between.

This clonotype has at least ten counts. The chain recombines TRBV5-1 with TRBJ2-3, with 10 bases identical to TRBD1. The germline V gene has CDR1 SGHRS and CDR2 YFSETQ. The CDR3 contains 15 residues. Trimming cost V 0 bases and J 9 bases; bases outside gene matches: 7. The CDR3 DNA reads as TGCGCCAGCAGCTTGGATAGGGGACAGGGGAAGACGCAGTATTTT. This codes for CASSLDRGQGKTQYF.

This rearrangement joins TRBV27 to TRBJ2-4, with D unclear. Judging by the DNA end, TRBJ2-7 fits better; the J call may be wrong. This CDR3 has 14 amino acids. CDR1 is MNHEY and CDR2 is SMNVEV in the germline V gene (reference sequence). The CDR3 coding sequence is TGTGCCAGCAGTTTACGGGTTTCGTTCGACGAGCAGTACTTC. Translating it yields CASSLRVSFDEQYF.

This clonotype was seen only once. The chain combines TRBV7-2 with TRBJ2-7; a possible D gene is TRBD2 (6 bases). The DNA end is more similar to TRBJ2-5, so the J call may be wrong. Germline lookup yields CDR1 SGHTA and CDR2 FQGNSA. The CDR3 loop spans 16 amino acids. This CDR3 is CASSFPPGGMRETQYF. CDR3 nucleotide sequence: TGTGCCAGCAGCTTCCCCCCTGGGGGGATGCGAGAGACCCAGTACTTC.

There are many counts of this clonotype. The chain couples TRBV7-2 to TRBJ2-5; D is uncertain. CDR1 is SGHTA, CDR2 FQGNSA, per germline. CDR3 length: 11 amino acids. V lost 1 base to trimming and J lost 7 bases, with 4 bases between them. The chain's CDR3 is CASSLGGTQYF. Here the CDR3 DNA reads TGTGCCAGCAGCTTAGGAGGGACCCAGTACTTC.

This clonotype came up a few times. V is TRBV24-1 and J is TRBJ2-4; D tentatively reads TRBD1 or TRBD2 (5 bases each). Germline V gives CDR1 KGHDR, CDR2 SFDVKD. This CDR3 is 13 amino acids long. Trimming pared 3 bases from V and 6 bases from J, leaving 8 bases between. The CDR3 DNA reads as TGTGCCACCAGTGATGAGAGGGGAAACATTCAGTACTTC. Its protein is CATSDERGNIQYF.

In this sample, this clonotype turned up many times. The chain recombines TRBV20-1 with TRBJ2-2; 8 bases fit TRBD2. The CDR3 runs 17 residues. The V gene end was trimmed by 6 bases and the J gene end by 3 bases; junction bases not matched to a gene: 15. The germline V gene has CDR1 DFQATT and CDR2 SNEGSKA (reference sequence). The DNA for the CDR3 is TGCAGTGCCGGGCTAGCGGGCGCTCGAGGGGACACCGGGGAGCTGTTTTTT. Encoded protein: CSAGLAGARGDTGELFF.

Ten or more counts support this clonotype. The chain joins TRBV27 to TRBJ2-1; tentative D call: TRBD1 (6 bases). The CDR3 runs to 12 residues. Per germline, CDR1 MNHEY and CDR2 SMNVEV (reference sequence). Trimming took 2 bases from V and 8 from J, leaving 7 bases between them. DNA of the CDR3: TGTGCCAGCAGTTTAGGGGGCGATGAGCAGTTCTTC. Translated: CASSLGGDEQFF.

V is TRBV9 and J is TRBJ1-2, with a possible D match to TRBD1 (6 bases). The germline gives CDR1 SGDLS, CDR2 YYNGEE. The V end lost 2 bases, the J end lost 4 bases, and 12 bases lay between the germline ends. The CDR3 loop spans 14 amino acids. The CDR3 loop is CASSVGADIYGYTF. The DNA for the CDR3 is TGTGCCAGCAGCGTGGGGGCAGATATCTATGGCTACACCTTC.

The rearrangement uses TRBV12-3 or TRBV12-4 and TRBJ1-1; D gene uncertain. The V and J ends lost 3 bases and 3 bases respectively, with 5 bases between them. This CDR3 has 12 amino acids. The DNA of the CDR3 is TGTGCCAGCAGTTTTTCGTACACTGAAGCTTTCTTT. As protein: CASSFSYTEAFF.

This clonotype was picked up a small number of times. V is TRBV7-2 and J is TRBJ2-7; 8 bases are a match to TRBD1. V shed 1 base, J shed 6 bases, and the junction held 5 bases outside the gene matches. The germline V gene encodes CDR1 SGHTA and CDR2 FQGNSA. This CDR3 contains 14 residues. CDR3 loop: CASSLGEGTGEQYF. The CDR3 DNA reads TGTGCCAGCAGCTTAGGAGAAGGGACAGGCGAGCAGTACTTC.

J is TRBJ2-5 and V is TRBV20-1; D is ambiguous. Germline V gene lookup returns CDR1 DFQATT and CDR2 SNEGSKA (reference sequence). This CDR3 is built from 11 residues. Trimming left V 5 bases short and J 2 bases short, with 6 bases between. The CDR3 region is CSAWGQETQYF. The CDR3 DNA is TGCAGTGCTTGGGGTCAAGAGACCCAGTACTTC.

In its sample, this clonotype was seen a few times. This chain joins TRBV14 and TRBJ2-7, with D possibly matching TRBD1 (5 bases). Germline V gene sequence: CDR1 SGHDN, CDR2 FVKESK. CDR3 length: 16 amino acids. The germline V and J ends were trimmed by 4 bases and 3 bases, with 19 bases remaining between them. The CDR3 protein is CASSPYPPGPSYEQYF. In DNA, the CDR3 is TGTGCCAGCAGCCCTTATCCCCCAGGGCCGAGCTACGAGCAGTACTTC.

This clonotype has more than one count but fewer than ten. The V and J genes are TRBV7-2 and TRBJ2-1; the D is unclear. The CDR3 covers 11 residues. Looked up from germline, CDR1 is SGHTA and CDR2 is FQGNSA. Trimming took off 3 bases at V and 13 bases at J, with 10 bases between the two ends. The CDR3: CASSLSSRQFF. For the CDR3, the DNA is TGTGCCAGCAGCTTGAGTAGTCGCCAGTTCTTC.

J is TRBJ2-1 and V is TRBV7-3, with D tentatively TRBD1 (6 bases). The J call is in doubt because the DNA end fits TRBJ2-7 better. Germline V CDR1 and CDR2: SGHTA, FQGTGA. CDR3 size: 13 residues. CDR3 DNA: TGTGCCAGCAGCTTAACCGAAGGGGGCGAGCAGTACTTC. Protein: CASSLTEGGEQYF.

DNA for the CDR3: TGTGCCAGCCCAAGGACACCGAACTATGGCTACACCTTC. Protein sequence: CASPRTPNYGYTF. V gene TRBV2 combines with J gene TRBJ1-2; D is possibly TRBD1 (5 bases). The CDR3 is 13 residues long. V lost 8 bases, J lost 2 bases, and 12 bases lay in between. The germline V gene has CDR1 SNHLY and CDR2 FYNNEI.

The J gene is TRBJ2-4, the V gene TRBV28; 9 positions agree with TRBD2. TRBJ2-7 explains the end of the DNA better; the J call may be wrong. Germline V gene data show CDR1 as MDHEN and CDR2 as SYDVKM. The CDR3 extends over 12 amino acids. CDR3 amino acids: CATKAGGYEQYF. DNA for the CDR3: TGTGCCACGAAAGCGGGAGGCTACGAGCAGTACTTC.

For the CDR3, the DNA is TGTGCCAGCAGCTTAGACCAATCGAACACTGAAGCTTTCTTT. It translates to CASSLDQSNTEAFF. The chain joins TRBV7-9 to TRBJ1-1; D gene uncertain. Trimming took 1 base from V and 1 from J, leaving 7 bases between them. CDR3 length: 14 residues. Germline V gene sequence: CDR1 SEHNR, CDR2 FQNEAQ (reference sequence). Full variable domain (outside the CDR3, taken from reference TRBV7-9 and TRBJ1-1): DTGVSQNPRHKITKRGQNVTFRCDPISEHNRLYWYRQTLGQGPEFLTYFQNEAQLEKSRLLSDRFSAERPKGSFSTLEIQRTEQGDSAMYLCASSLDQSNTEAFFGQGTRLTVV.

The V gene is TRBV9, the J gene TRBJ2-5; D possibly corresponds to TRBD2 (5 bases). The V and J ends lost 4 bases and 4 bases respectively, with 17 bases between them. The germline CDR1 and CDR2 sequences are SGDLS and YYNGEE. The CDR3 is made up of 15 amino acids. Written as DNA, the CDR3 is TGTGCCAGCAGCCTCGGGGTCAATTCGGGAGAGACCCAGTACTTC. This encodes CASSLGVNSGETQYF.

Comment on this clonotype: An end of the junction does not agree with germline; a read error may underlie this. The J gene is TRBJ1-1, the V gene TRBV3-1; TRBD1 might be the D (5 bases). The CDR3 totals 14 residues. Germline V gene data show CDR1 as LGHDT and CDR2 as YNNKEL (reference sequence). The DNA of the CDR3 is TGTGCCAGCAGCGGAAGGGGACCGAACACTAAAGCTTTCTTT. The encoded protein is CASSGRGPNTKAFF.

The V and J genes are TRBV12-3 or TRBV12-4 and TRBJ2-5, with no clear D. This CDR3 is built from 14 residues. The V end lost 2 bases, the J end lost 2 bases, and 9 bases lay between the germline ends. CDR3 amino acids: CASSLSTAQETQYF. CDR3 bases: TGTGCCAGCAGTTTATCTACAGCTCAAGAGACCCAGTACTTC.

CDR3 loop: CASSPDRGALFF. DNA of the CDR3: TGTGCCAGCAGCCCGGATCGCGGGGCCCTGTTTTTT. The genes are TRBV3-1 and TRBJ1-4; tentative D call: TRBD1 (5 bases). V gave up 4 bases and J gave up 14 bases, with 14 bases separating them. CDR1 LGHDT and CDR2 YNNKEL come from the germline V gene (reference sequence). The CDR3 totals 12 residues.

V gene TRBV20-1 combines with J gene TRBJ2-5, with D maybe TRBD1 (6 bases). The CDR3 totals 14 residues. Germline loops: CDR1 DFQATT, CDR2 SNEGSKA (reference sequence). Trimming removed 7 bases at V and 1 base at J, with 16 bases between. The CDR3 here is CSVADSHSQETQYF. The CDR3 coding sequence is TGCAGTGTGGCGGACAGCCATTCCCAAGAGACCCAGTACTTC.